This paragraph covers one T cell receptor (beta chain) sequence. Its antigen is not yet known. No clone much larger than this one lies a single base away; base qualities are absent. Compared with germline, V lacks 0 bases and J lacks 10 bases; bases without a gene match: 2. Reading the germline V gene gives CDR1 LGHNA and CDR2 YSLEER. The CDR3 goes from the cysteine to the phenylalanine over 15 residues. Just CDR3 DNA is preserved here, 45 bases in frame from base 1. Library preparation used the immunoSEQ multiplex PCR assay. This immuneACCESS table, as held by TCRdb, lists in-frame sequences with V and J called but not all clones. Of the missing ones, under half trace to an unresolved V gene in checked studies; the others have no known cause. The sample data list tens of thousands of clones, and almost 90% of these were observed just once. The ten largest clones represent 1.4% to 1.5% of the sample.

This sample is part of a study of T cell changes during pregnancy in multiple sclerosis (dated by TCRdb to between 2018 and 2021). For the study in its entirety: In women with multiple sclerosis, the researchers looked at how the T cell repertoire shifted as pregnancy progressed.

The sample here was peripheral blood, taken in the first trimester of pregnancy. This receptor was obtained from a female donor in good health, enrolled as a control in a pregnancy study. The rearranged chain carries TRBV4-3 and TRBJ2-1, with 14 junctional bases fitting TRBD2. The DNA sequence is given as TGCGCCAGCAGCCAAGAGGGACTAGCGGGAGTAGAGCAGTTCTTC. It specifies CASSQEGLAGVEQFF.